This TCR beta chain came from a study of CD8 T cells in ankylosing spondylitis. Study-wide points: Reports of some motif variants in reactive arthritis synovial fluid and blood predate this one. Typical of ankylosing spondylitis blood, it appeared, was a TCR beta motif of seven to nine highly homologous variants.

Regarding this clonotype: Antigen specificity is unknown.

Construction of TCR beta libraries was performed using quantitative 5'-RACE with molecular barcodes. MiXCR, applied by TCRdb to the 5' RACE reads, yields one record per CDR3 protein. The sample consists of 250,000 or so distinct CDR3 sequences, under 30% of them appearing once. Sequenced material: blood, either unsorted or a sorted T cell fraction (not recorded which). This sequence originates from a male donor with ankylosing spondylitis or in good health (not recorded which).

CDR3 amino acids: CASSLEANEQFF. CDR3 sequence (DNA): TGTGCCAGCAGTTTAGAAGCCAATGAGCAGTTCTTC. The J gene is TRBJ2-1, the V gene TRBV12-3 or TRBV12-4; the D is unclear. Trimming cost V 1 base and J 6 bases, with 4 bases left between them. This CDR3 comprises 12 residues.